The 32 T cell receptor beta chains given below trace back to one sample, sequenced in a study of blood T cell repertoires in COVID-19. Clones were read by immunoSEQ multiplex PCR, and TCRdb kept only the in-frame ones, dropping some. The sample contains hundreds of thousands of clones, roughly 85% of which appear only once. The sample taken for sequencing was peripheral blood. The receptors here all came from a woman aged 25 to 39 with active or convalescent COVID-19.

The V call is TRBV25-1, the J call TRBJ1-2, with 11 bases lining up with TRBD1. Germline V lookup: CDR1 MGHDK, CDR2 SYGVNS. The CDR3 is 14 amino acids. V trimming: 8 bases; J trimming: 3 bases; junction bases outside the gene matches: 5. CDR3 protein: CASERTGGDYGYTF. CDR3 DNA: TGTGCCAGCGAGCGGACAGGGGGCGACTATGGCTACACCTTC.

The CDR3 spells CAWRTGGFYNSPLHF. DNA for the CDR3: TGTGCCTGGAGGACAGGGGGATTCTATAATTCACCCCTCCACTTT. This chain connects TRBV30 to TRBJ1-6; 9 positions agree with TRBD1. Trimming took 3 bases from V and 3 from J; bases not matched to a gene: 3. The germline gives CDR1 GTSNPN, CDR2 SVGIG (reference sequence). This CDR3 comprises 15 residues.

This clone was recorded a few times. V and J are TRBV30 and TRBJ2-1; TRBD2 aligns across 11 bases. The junction had 7 bases not matched to a gene; V was cut back by 3 bases and J by 3 bases. Germline CDR1 is GTSNPN and CDR2 is SVGIG (reference sequence). The CDR3 is made up of 16 amino acids. CDR3 amino acids: CAWSVSGLAVYNEQFF. Written as DNA, the CDR3 is TGTGCCTGGAGCGTGTCGGGACTAGCGGTCTACAATGAGCAGTTCTTC. Combining the CDR3 with reference TRBV30 and TRBJ2-1 gives the whole variable domain SQTIHQWPATLVQPVGSPLSLECTVEGTSNPNLYWYRQAAGRGLQLLFYSVGIGQISSEVPQNLSASRPQDRQFILSSKKLLLSDSGFYLCAWSVSGLAVYNEQFFGPGTRLTVL.

The chain uses TRBV11-2 and TRBJ1-3, with D perhaps matching TRBD1 (5 bases). V lost 6 bases and J 7 bases, leaving 7 bases between the germline ends. Germline assignment: CDR1 SGHAT and CDR2 FQNNGV. The CDR3 contains 11 residues. As DNA, the CDR3 is TGTGCCAGCAGGGGGGGTAACACCATATATTTT. Translating it yields CASRGGNTIYF.

The J gene is TRBJ2-2, the V gene TRBV5-5; D is uncertain. Trimming shortened V by 1 base and J by 5 bases, and 15 bases separated the two germline ends. Germline CDR1 is SGHKS and CDR2 is YYEKEE (reference sequence). This CDR3 has 16 residues. The CDR3 region has the DNA TGTGCCAGCAGCTTGACCGACTGGATAGAGACCGGGGAGCTGTTTTTT. Its translation: CASSLTDWIETGELFF.

V gene TRBV5-5 combines with J gene TRBJ1-4, with 8 nucleotides matching TRBD1. The V gene end was trimmed by 4 bases and the J gene end by 8 bases; junction bases not matched to a gene: 19. CDR3 length equals 18 residues. Germline V lookup: CDR1 SGHKS, CDR2 YYEKEE (reference sequence). As DNA, the CDR3 is TGTGCCAGCAGCACACGGACAGGGTGGCCTCGGCGGGACGAAAAACTGTTTTTT. Amino acids: CASSTRTGWPRRDEKLFF.

The rearrangement links TRBV25-1 to TRBJ2-1; D is undetermined. The CDR3 is 10 residues long. Trimming left V 8 bases short and J 10 bases short, with 9 bases between. The germline V gene has CDR1 MGHDK and CDR2 SYGVNS. The CDR3 reads CASGSREQFF. The CDR3 DNA reads TGTGCCAGCGGTAGTCGGGAGCAGTTCTTC.

The chain uses TRBV6-1 and TRBJ1-2; D call uncertain. The CDR3 spans 16 residues. V lost 3 bases to trimming and J lost 2 bases, with 16 bases between them. Per germline, CDR1 MNHNS and CDR2 SASEGT. The CDR3 bases are TGTGCCAGCAGTGAGGAAGAAACGGAGAAAAACTATGGCTACACCTTC. This encodes CASSEEETEKNYGYTF.

CDR3 loop: CASSQEQGSVLTF. CDR3 coding DNA: TGTGCCAGCAGCCAAGAACAGGGGAGCGTCCTGACTTTC. This chain links TRBV3-1 (or the pseudogene TRBV3-2) with TRBJ2-6; TRBD1 aligns across 7 bases. Germline V CDR1 and CDR2: LGHDT, YNNKEL (reference sequence). This CDR3 has 13 amino acids. J was trimmed by 12 bases and V by 0 bases; bases with no gene match: 2.

The chain joins TRBV7-2 to TRBJ2-3; TRBD2 agrees at 11 bases. This CDR3 is 15 amino acids long. V gave up 3 bases and J gave up 6 bases; unmatched junction bases: 5. The germline V gene encodes CDR1 SGHTA and CDR2 FQGNSA. The CDR3 DNA follows: TGTGCCAGCAGCTTGGTCTCTAGCGGGAGGGATACGCAGTATTTT. Translation gives CASSLVSSGRDTQYF.

The DNA for the CDR3 is TGTGCCAGCTCTTATAACAACCTCAATCAGCCCCAGCATTTT. Protein sequence: CASSYNNLNQPQHF. The rearrangement joins TRBV6-5 to TRBJ1-5; no firm D call. CDR1 is MNHEY and CDR2 is SVGAGI in the germline V gene. This CDR3 region has 14 residues. The ends were cut back, 8 bases at V and 3 bases at J, with 14 bases in the middle.

The gene calls are TRBV13 and TRBJ2-1; 9 nucleotides align to TRBD2. Germline V gene sequence: CDR1 PRHDT, CDR2 FYEKMQ (reference sequence). The CDR3 is made up of 13 amino acids. V shed 8 bases, J shed 7 bases, and the junction held 6 bases outside the gene matches. CDR3 nucleotides: TGTGCCAGCGATGTGCGGGGGGGGAATGAGCAGTTCTTC. Encoded protein: CASDVRGGNEQFF.

The chain uses TRBV10-3 and TRBJ1-1; D not resolved. Looked up from germline, CDR1 is ENHRY and CDR2 is SYGVKD. The CDR3 loop spans 13 amino acids. Trimming cost V 4 bases and J 0 bases, with 6 bases left between them. CDR3 nucleotide sequence: TGTGCCATCAGTGGAGAAATGAACACTGAAGCTTTCTTT. Encoded protein: CAISGEMNTEAFF.

The chain combines TRBV3-1 (or the pseudogene TRBV3-2) with TRBJ2-3; possibly TRBD1 for D (6 bases). V lost 7 bases to trimming and J lost 4 bases, with 15 bases between them. The CDR3 sequence is 14 residues long. The germline CDR1 and CDR2 sequences are LGHDT and YNNKEL (reference sequence). CDR3 protein: CASNPQGDPDTQYF. The CDR3 DNA reads as TGTGCCAGCAATCCACAGGGTGACCCAGATACGCAGTATTTT.

This clone occurred once. The rearrangement uses TRBV10-3 and TRBJ2-1; no reliable D call. The CDR3 spans 14 residues. Trimming removed 6 bases at V and 4 bases at J, with 13 bases between. Germline V lookup: CDR1 ENHRY, CDR2 SYGVKD. The CDR3: CAISSPSRYNEQFF. The DNA for the CDR3 is TGTGCCATCAGCTCCCCCTCTAGGTACAATGAGCAGTTCTTC.

This chain connects TRBV5-6 to TRBJ2-7; D might be TRBD1 (5 bases). V lost 5 bases, J lost 7 bases, and 13 bases lay in between. The CDR3 spans 12 residues. Germline CDR1 SGHDT, CDR2 YYEEEE. As DNA, the CDR3 is TGTGCCAGCAGTCTCAGGGTAGGGGAGCAGTACTTC. This translates into CASSLRVGEQYF.

This clone showed up just a few times. The genes are TRBV10-3 and TRBJ1-6; no clear D. CDR1 and CDR2 from the germline V gene are ENHRY and SYGVKD. V was shortened by 0 bases and J by 5 bases, with 11 bases between the two germline ends. This CDR3 has 16 amino acids. The CDR3 reads CAISESSIPDNSPLHF. The CDR3 DNA reads TGTGCCATCAGTGAGTCTAGTATCCCCGATAATTCACCCCTCCACTTT.

This chain links TRBV6-6 with TRBJ1-5, with 7 bases fitting TRBD1. Germline-derived CDR1 and CDR2 are MNHNY and SVGAGI (reference sequence). Losses at the gene ends were 6 bases for V and 9 bases for J; bases not matched to a gene: 14. The CDR3 extends over 15 amino acids. For the CDR3, the DNA is TGTGCCAGCAGCAACTGGGACAGCCCTTTGAGGCCCCAGCATTTT. It codes for CASSNWDSPLRPQHF.

The V gene is TRBV6-5, the J gene TRBJ1-1; D uncertain. The CDR3 runs 15 residues. Germline V lookup: CDR1 MNHEY, CDR2 SVGAGI. Trimming removed 3 bases at V and 3 bases at J, with 14 bases between. The CDR3 spells CASSYLPVRDTEAFF. CDR3 sequence (DNA): TGTGCCAGCAGTTATCTACCGGTGAGGGACACTGAAGCTTTCTTT.

This clone has only one observation. This chain connects TRBV7-6 to TRBJ2-5, with D unresolved. Germline V gene data show CDR1 as SGHVS and CDR2 as FNYEAQ. V lost 1 base and J 1 base, leaving 16 bases between the germline ends. The CDR3 consists of 17 residues. CDR3 DNA sequence: TGTGCCAGCAGCTTAGGGTGGCGCGGAGAAACCCAAGAGACCCAGTACTTC. Amino acid sequence: CASSLGWRGETQETQYF.

In this sample, this clone turned up once. In DNA, the CDR3 is TGTGCCAGCAGACAGGGTGGCCAGGAAAAACTGTTTTTT. The encoded protein is CASRQGGQEKLFF. The chain joins TRBV2 to TRBJ1-4, with D possibly matching TRBD1 (6 bases). The germline V gene has CDR1 SNHLY and CDR2 FYNNEI. The CDR3 is made up of 13 amino acids. Trimming pared 6 bases from V and 8 bases from J, leaving 13 bases between.

This chain links TRBV5-1 with TRBJ2-3; the match to TRBD2 covers 14 bases. With 1 base clipped from V and 6 bases from J, the junction kept 4 bases outside the gene matches. Germline CDR1 is SGHRS and CDR2 is YFSETQ. The CDR3 runs to 16 residues. The DNA of the CDR3 is TGCGCCAGCAGCTTGCAGGGACTAGCGGGGGTGGATACGCAGTATTTT. Translation gives CASSLQGLAGVDTQYF.

This CDR3 is CASSYSSHPGDGYTF. The CDR3 DNA is TGTGCCAGCAGTTACTCGAGTCACCCGGGGGATGGCTACACCTTC. This sequence joins TRBV6-5 and TRBJ1-2, with D tentatively TRBD1 (5 bases). CDR1 and CDR2 (germline): MNHEY, SVGAGI. The CDR3 is 15 residues long. The V end lost 0 bases, the J end lost 6 bases, and 14 bases lay between the germline ends.

The chain is built from TRBV27 and TRBJ2-1, with 8 bases that match TRBD2. After removal of 7 bases from V and 1 base from J, the junction contained 6 bases not matched to a gene. Germline CDR1 reads MNHEY; CDR2 reads SMNVEV (reference sequence). This CDR3 spans 15 amino acids. The DNA of the CDR3 is TGTGCCAGCAAGATAGCGGGGCCATCCTACAATGAGCAGTTCTTC. This encodes CASKIAGPSYNEQFF.

The V call is TRBV2, the J call TRBJ1-1; D is possibly TRBD1 (5 bases). V lost 5 bases, J lost 4 bases, and 11 bases lay in between. This CDR3 has 13 residues. The germline CDR1 and CDR2 sequences are SNHLY and FYNNEI. CDR3 sequence: CASSPLGGTEAFF. In DNA, the CDR3 is TGTGCCAGCAGTCCTCTCGGGGGCACTGAAGCTTTCTTT.

The rearrangement uses TRBV30 and TRBJ2-1; 10 nucleotides line up with TRBD2. CDR3 length: 16 residues. V shed 5 bases and J 5 bases; nucleotides not matched to a gene: 12. Germline V gene sequence: CDR1 GTSNPN, CDR2 SVGIG (reference sequence). The CDR3 nucleotides read TGTGCCTGGGGCAGGGGCCTAGCGGGGGCGGACAATGAGCAGTTCTTC. Translating it yields CAWGRGLAGADNEQFF.

The gene calls are TRBV10-3 and TRBJ1-6; 12 nucleotides align to TRBD1. The ends lost 3 bases at V and 3 bases at J; junction bases unmatched: 15. Germline CDR1 reads ENHRY; CDR2 reads SYGVKD. The CDR3 length is 21 residues. The CDR3 DNA sequence: TGTGCCATCAGTGACGGGACAGGGGGCAGTTTGGGACTTAGCTATAATTCACCCCTCCACTTT. Its protein is CAISDGTGGSLGLSYNSPLHF.

This clone was observed a few times. J is TRBJ1-5 and V is TRBV7-8; weak D call: TRBD1 (6 bases). Looked up from germline, CDR1 is SGHVS and CDR2 is FQNEAQ. Between the trimmed V and J ends, which lost 5 bases and 2 bases, there was a span of 16 bases. This CDR3 is built from 16 residues. CDR3 coding DNA: TGTGCCAGCAGCCTCCCCTCCCCAGGGGGCAATCAGCCCCAGCATTTT. This codes for CASSLPSPGGNQPQHF.

This clone occurred once. The CDR3 is CASTGTGGRNEQFF. For the CDR3, the DNA is TGTGCCAGCACCGGGACAGGGGGAAGGAATGAGCAGTTCTTC. The rearrangement uses TRBV5-6 and TRBJ2-1; 11 bases are a match to TRBD1. CDR3 length: 14 amino acids. Germline CDR1 is SGHDT and CDR2 is YYEEEE. V dropped 6 bases and J dropped 7; count of bases not matched to a gene: 6.

V and J are TRBV10-2 and TRBJ1-1, with TRBD1 matching 7 bases. Looked up from germline, CDR1 is WSHSY and CDR2 is SAAADI. The CDR3 is 15 amino acids. Trimming removed 1 base from V and 3 bases from J; junction bases left unmatched: 5. The CDR3 coding sequence is TGCGCCAGCAGTGAGTGGGGCAGGGGGGACACTGAAGCTTTCTTT. This codes for CASSEWGRGDTEAFF.

The chain links TRBV12-3 or TRBV12-4 to TRBJ1-6; 7 positions agree with TRBD1. V lost 5 bases, J lost 8 bases, and 3 bases stayed unmatched. CDR3 length equals 13 residues. CDR3 sequence: CASSRQGYSPLHF. In DNA, the CDR3 is TGTGCCAGCAGTCGACAGGGTTATTCACCCCTCCACTTT.

The gene calls are TRBV6-5 and TRBJ2-7, with D possibly being TRBD2 (6 bases). Germline-derived CDR1 and CDR2 are MNHEY and SVGAGI. There are 13 residues in the CDR3. V lost 6 bases and J lost 1, with 10 bases in between. DNA of the CDR3: TGTGCCAGCAGACGTGGGGGGTCCTACGAGCAGTACTTC. Protein sequence: CASRRGGSYEQYF.